The T cell receptor (beta chain) under discussion was sequenced for a study of PD-L1 blockade in urothelial cancer. Study-wide background: About 90% of the roughly 30 patients were men whose urothelial cancer was bladder-origin. Patients had undergone 0 to 3 prior chemotherapy regimens. When blood samples were assessed, the median T cell count was some 130,000.

This sample's time point: pretreatment peripheral blood. V trimming: 10 bases; J trimming: 2 bases; junction bases outside the gene matches: 13. The CDR3 spans 15 residues. Germline CDR1 and CDR2: MNHNS and SASEGT. General observations from the study: Pretreatment blood TCR clonality under the median forecast improved survival.

Data came from immunoSEQ multiplex PCR; TCRdb stores just in-frame clones and leaves some out. The sample shows about 74,000 clones, under 90% of them seen only once. On this clone itself: Antigen specificity is unknown.

Material: PBMCs, obtained around atezolizumab (anti-PD-L1) treatment. This receptor was identified in a man between 65 and 85 years old with urothelial cancer. The rearrangement joins TRBV6-1 to TRBJ2-7, with TRBD1 identical over 8 bases. The CDR3 reads CAIYPRGTGPYEQYF. As DNA, the CDR3 is TGTGCCATTTACCCAAGGGGGACAGGCCCCTACGAGCAGTACTTC.